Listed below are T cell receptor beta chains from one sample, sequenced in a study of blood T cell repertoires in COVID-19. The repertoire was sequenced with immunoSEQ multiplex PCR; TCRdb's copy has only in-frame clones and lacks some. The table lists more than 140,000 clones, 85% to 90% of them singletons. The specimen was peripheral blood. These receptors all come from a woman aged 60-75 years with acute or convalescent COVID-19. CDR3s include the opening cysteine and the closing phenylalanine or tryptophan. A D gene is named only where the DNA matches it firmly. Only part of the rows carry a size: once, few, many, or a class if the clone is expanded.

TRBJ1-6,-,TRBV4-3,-,TGCGCCAGCAGCCAATGGAGCTCCTATAATTCACCCCTCCACTTT,CASSQWSSYNSPLHF
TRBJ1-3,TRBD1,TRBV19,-,TGTGCCAGTAGTATAGCTGGGACAGGGGGAAACACCATATATTTT,CASSIAGTGGNTIYF
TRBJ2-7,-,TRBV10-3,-,TGTGCCGGCGCAGGGACAAACTCCTACGAGCAGTACTTC,CAGAGTNSYEQYF
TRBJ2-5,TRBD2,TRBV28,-,TGTGCCAGCAGTTTCGGGGGGGCCGGGGAGACCCAGTACTTC,CASSFGGAGETQYF
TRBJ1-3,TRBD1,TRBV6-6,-,TGTGCCAGCAAACCGTTGGACAGGCTGGGAAACACCATATATTTT,CASKPLDRLGNTIYF
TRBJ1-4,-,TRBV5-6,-,TGTGCCAGCAGCAGCACAGGGCCGAATGAAAAACTGTTTTTT,CASSSTGPNEKLFF
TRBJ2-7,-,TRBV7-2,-,TGTGCCAGCAGCTTACAGGGCGACTCTCTCTACGAGCAGTACTTC,CASSLQGDSLYEQYF
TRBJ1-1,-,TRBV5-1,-,TGCGCCAGCAGCGTATCGGGACAAAGCACTGAAGCTTTCTTT,CASSVSGQSTEAFF
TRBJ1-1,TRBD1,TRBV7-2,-,TGTGCCAGCAGCCTGACAGGGGGCACTGAAGCTTTCTTT,CASSLTGGTEAFF
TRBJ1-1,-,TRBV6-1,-,TGTGCCAGCAGTGAAGTCCAGGAGGATACTGAAGCTTTCTTT,CASSEVQEDTEAFF
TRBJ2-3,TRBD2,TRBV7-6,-,TGTGCCAGCAGCACAGAGGTCCGAACTAGCGGGGGGGCATGGGATACGCAGTATTTT,CASSTEVRTSGGAWDTQYF
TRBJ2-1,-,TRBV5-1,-,TGCGCCAGCAGCTTGGTGGCAGGGGGGAACAATGAGCAGTTCTTC,CASSLVAGGNNEQFF
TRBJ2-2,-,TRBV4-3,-,TGCGCCAGCAGCCAAGATTGGGGACAGAACACCGGGGAGCTGTTTTTT,CASSQDWGQNTGELFF
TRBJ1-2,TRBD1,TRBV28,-,TGTGCCAGCAGTTTACCAGGGGGGCCCAATTATGGCTACACCTTC,CASSLPGGPNYGYTF
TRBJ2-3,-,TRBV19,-,TGTGCCAGTAAGGGGACGCCGGGACAGCAGTATTTT,CASKGTPGQQYF
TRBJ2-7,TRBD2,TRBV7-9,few,TGTGCCAGCAGCTTAGAGACTAGCGGGACCTACGAGCAGTACTTC,CASSLETSGTYEQYF
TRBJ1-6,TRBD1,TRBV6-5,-,TGTGCCAGCAGTTATGGGCCGGGACAGTATAATTCACCCCTCCACTTT,CASSYGPGQYNSPLHF
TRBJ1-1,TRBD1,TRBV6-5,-,TGTGCCAGCCGGACAGGGGTTGAAGCTTTCTTT,CASRTGVEAFF
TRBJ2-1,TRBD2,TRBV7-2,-,TGTGCCAGCAGCGGAGCCGGGACTAGCGGGGGGGCTTGGAATGAGCAGTTCTTC,CASSGAGTSGGAWNEQFF
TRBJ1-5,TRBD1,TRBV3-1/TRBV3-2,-,TGTGCCAGCAGCTCTTTCACCCTGGACAGGGAGCCCCAGCATTTT,CASSSFTLDREPQHF
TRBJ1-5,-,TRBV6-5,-,TGTGCCAGCAGCCCGATGGGGCTCAATCAGCCCCAGCATTTT,CASSPMGLNQPQHF
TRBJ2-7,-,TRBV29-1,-,TGCAGCGTGCAGGACAGTTACGAGCAGTACTTC,CSVQDSYEQYF